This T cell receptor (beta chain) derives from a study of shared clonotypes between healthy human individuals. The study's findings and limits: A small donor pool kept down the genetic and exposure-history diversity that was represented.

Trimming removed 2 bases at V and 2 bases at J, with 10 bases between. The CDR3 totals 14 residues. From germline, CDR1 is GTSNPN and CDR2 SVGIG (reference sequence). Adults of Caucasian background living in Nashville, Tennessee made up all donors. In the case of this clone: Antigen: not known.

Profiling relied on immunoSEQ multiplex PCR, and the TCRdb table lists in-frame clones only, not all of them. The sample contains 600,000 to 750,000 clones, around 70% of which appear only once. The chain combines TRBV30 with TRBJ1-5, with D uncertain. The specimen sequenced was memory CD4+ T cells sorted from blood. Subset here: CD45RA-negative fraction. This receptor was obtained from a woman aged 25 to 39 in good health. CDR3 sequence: CAWSTYRGNQPQHF. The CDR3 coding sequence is TGTGCCTGGAGTACATATCGGGGCAATCAGCCCCAGCATTTT.